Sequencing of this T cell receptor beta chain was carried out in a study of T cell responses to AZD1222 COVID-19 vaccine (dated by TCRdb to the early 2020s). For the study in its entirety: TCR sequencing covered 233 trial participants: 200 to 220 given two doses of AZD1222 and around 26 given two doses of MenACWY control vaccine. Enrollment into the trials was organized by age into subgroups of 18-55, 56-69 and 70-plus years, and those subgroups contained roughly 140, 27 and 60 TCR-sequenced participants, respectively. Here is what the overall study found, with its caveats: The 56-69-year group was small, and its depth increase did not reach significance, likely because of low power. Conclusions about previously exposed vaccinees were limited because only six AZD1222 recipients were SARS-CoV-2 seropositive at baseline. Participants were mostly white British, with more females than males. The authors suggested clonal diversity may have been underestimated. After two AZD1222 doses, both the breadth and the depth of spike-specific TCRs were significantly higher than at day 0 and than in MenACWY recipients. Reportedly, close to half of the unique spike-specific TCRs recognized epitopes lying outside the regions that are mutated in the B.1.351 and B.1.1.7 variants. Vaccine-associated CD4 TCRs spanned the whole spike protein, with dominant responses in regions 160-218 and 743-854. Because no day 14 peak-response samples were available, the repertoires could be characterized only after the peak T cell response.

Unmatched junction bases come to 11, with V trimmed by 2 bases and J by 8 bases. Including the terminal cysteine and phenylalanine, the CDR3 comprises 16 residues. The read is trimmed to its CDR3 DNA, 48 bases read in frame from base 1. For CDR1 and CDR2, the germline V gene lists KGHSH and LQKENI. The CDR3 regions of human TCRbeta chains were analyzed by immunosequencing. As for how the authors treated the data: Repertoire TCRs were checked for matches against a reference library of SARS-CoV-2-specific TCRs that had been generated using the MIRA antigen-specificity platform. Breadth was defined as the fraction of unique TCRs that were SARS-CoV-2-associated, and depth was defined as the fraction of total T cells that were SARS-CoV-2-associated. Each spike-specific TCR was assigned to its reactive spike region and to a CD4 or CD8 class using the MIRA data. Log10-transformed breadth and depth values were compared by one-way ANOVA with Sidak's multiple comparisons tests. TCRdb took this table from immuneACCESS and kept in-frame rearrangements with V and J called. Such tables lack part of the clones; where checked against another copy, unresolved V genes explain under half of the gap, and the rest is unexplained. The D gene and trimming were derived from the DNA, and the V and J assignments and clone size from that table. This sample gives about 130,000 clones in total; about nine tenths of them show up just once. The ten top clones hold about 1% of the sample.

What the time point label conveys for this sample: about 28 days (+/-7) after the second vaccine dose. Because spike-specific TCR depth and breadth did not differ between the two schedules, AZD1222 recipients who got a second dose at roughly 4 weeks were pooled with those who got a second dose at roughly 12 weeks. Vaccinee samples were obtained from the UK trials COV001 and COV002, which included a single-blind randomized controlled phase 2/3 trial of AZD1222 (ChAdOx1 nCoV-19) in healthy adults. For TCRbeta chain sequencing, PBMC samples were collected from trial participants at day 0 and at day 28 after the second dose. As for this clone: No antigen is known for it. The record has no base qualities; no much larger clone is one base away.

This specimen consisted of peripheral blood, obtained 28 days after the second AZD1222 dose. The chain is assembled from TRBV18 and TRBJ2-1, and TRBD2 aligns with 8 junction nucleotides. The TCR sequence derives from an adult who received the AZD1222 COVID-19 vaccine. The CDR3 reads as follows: CASSPREREFFYEQFF. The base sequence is TGTGCCAGCTCACCAAGGGAGCGGGAGTTTTTTTATGAGCAGTTCTTC. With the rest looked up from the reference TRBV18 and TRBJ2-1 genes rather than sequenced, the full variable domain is NAGVMQNPRHLVRRRGQEARLRCSPMKGHSHVYWYRQLPEEGLKFMVYLQKENIIDESGMPKERFSAEFPKEGPSILRIQQVVRGDSAAYFCASSPREREFFYEQFFGPGTRLTVL.